Presented here are 8 T cell receptor beta chains from one specimen sequenced in a study of shared clonotypes between healthy human individuals. TCRdb's copy holds only in-frame clones and misses some; the assay was immunoSEQ multiplex PCR. The sample holds fewer than 2.5 million clones, more than 85% seen once. Sequenced material: naive CD4+ T cells from PBMCs. Subset denoted: CD45RA+ positively selected. Every receptor here comes from a man aged 18 to 35 in good health. Some clones in this sample may be carry-over from other donors' samples.

Remarks on this clone: Other DNA sequences in the sample encode the same CDR3. The rearrangement links TRBV20-1 to TRBJ1-2, with a weak D call TRBD1 (5 bases). Trimming took 3 bases from V and 5 from J, leaving 7 bases between them. This CDR3 contains 11 residues. Looked up from germline, CDR1 is DFQATT and CDR2 is SNEGSKA (reference sequence). For the CDR3, the DNA is TGCAGTGCTAGCCAGGGTTATGGCTACACCTTC. Its protein product is CSASQGYGYTF.

The gene calls are TRBV7-2 and TRBJ2-5; 8 bases align to TRBD1. The CDR3 is 14 residues long. Germline trimming cut 5 bases from V and 5 bases from J; bases unmatched to any gene: 7. CDR1 SGHTA and CDR2 FQGNSA come from the germline V gene. Here the CDR3 reads CASSITGGEETQYF. The CDR3, as DNA: TGTGCCAGCAGCATTACAGGGGGAGAGGAGACCCAGTACTTC.

The chain carries TRBV19 and TRBJ1-3; D is unclear. V was trimmed by 7 bases and J by 0 bases, leaving 16 bases between them. The CDR3 is 16 amino acids. Germline V gives CDR1 LNHDA, CDR2 SQIVND (reference sequence). CDR3 coding DNA: TGTGCCAGTACCACGGCGCGGAGCCCCTCTGGAAACACCATATATTTT. Translated, it gives CASTTARSPSGNTIYF.

The V call is TRBV27, the J call TRBJ1-5; D remains unclear. There are 15 residues in the CDR3. The V and J ends lost 5 bases and 6 bases respectively, with 17 bases between them. In germline, CDR1 is MNHEY, CDR2 SMNVEV (reference sequence). The CDR3 spells CASSAFASRGQPQHF. In DNA, the CDR3 is TGTGCCAGCAGTGCCTTTGCATCCCGCGGTCAGCCCCAGCATTTT.

The table lists this clone with a count of one. The CDR3 DNA sequence: TGTGCCAGCAGTGAATCTTGGGATCAGCCCCAGCATTTT. It specifies CASSESWDQPQHF. The chain uses TRBV6-1 and TRBJ1-5; D uncertain. This CDR3 is built from 13 residues. The V end was cut by 2 bases, the J end by 5 bases, with 7 bases between. Looked up from germline, CDR1 is MNHNS and CDR2 is SASEGT.

V is TRBV5-6 and J is TRBJ2-1, with D possibly being TRBD2 (5 bases). Trimming removed 6 bases from V and 0 bases from J, with 13 bases in between. This CDR3 is built from 15 residues. The germline V gene encodes CDR1 SGHDT and CDR2 YYEEEE. Here the CDR3 reads CASTMEGSSYNEQFF. CDR3 nucleotide sequence: TGTGCCAGCACCATGGAAGGGAGCTCCTACAATGAGCAGTTCTTC.

This chain connects TRBV7-2 to TRBJ1-5; no clear D. Germline values: CDR1 SGHTA, CDR2 FQGNSA. V shed 5 bases and J shed 6 bases, with 11 bases lying between them. This CDR3 spans 13 amino acids. The CDR3 spells CASSLSSGQPQHF. The DNA for the CDR3 is TGTGCCAGCAGCCTAAGTTCCGGTCAGCCCCAGCATTTT.

This clone was picked up one time. V is TRBV4-1 and J is TRBJ1-2; D not certain. Trimming cost V 4 bases and J 8 bases, with 14 bases left between them. The CDR3 runs 13 residues. Germline-derived CDR1 and CDR2 are MGHRA and YSYEKL. This CDR3 is CASSPLGGSGYTF. The CDR3 nucleotides read TGCGCCAGCAGCCCCTTGGGAGGCAGCGGCTACACCTTC.